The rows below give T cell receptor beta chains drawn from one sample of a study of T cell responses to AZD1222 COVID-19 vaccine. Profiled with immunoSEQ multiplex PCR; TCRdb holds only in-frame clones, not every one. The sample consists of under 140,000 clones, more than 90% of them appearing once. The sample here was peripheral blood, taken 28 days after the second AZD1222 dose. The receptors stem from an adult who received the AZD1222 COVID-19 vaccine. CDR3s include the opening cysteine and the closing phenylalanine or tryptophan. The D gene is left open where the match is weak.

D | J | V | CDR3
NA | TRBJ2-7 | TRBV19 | CASSIGSIPYEQYF
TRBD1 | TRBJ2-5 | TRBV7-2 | CASSFTGEETQYF
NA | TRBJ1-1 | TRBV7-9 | CASSLVSDMNTEAFF
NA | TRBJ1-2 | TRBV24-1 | CATSDLPGTGYTF
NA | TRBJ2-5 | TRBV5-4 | CASSLPGRAAQETQYF
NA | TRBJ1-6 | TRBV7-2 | CASSPYNSPLHF
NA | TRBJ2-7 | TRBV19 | CASSMLPRYEQYF
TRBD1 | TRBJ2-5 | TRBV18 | CASSSPGQASETQYF
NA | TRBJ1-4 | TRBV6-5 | CASSQGNGREKLFF
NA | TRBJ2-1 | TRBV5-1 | CASSLLGSSYNEQFF
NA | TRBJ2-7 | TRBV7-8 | CASSPGYEQYF
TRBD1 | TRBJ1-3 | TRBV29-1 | CSVLTGTNTIYF
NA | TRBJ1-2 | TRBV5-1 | CASSSAGIPRHTF
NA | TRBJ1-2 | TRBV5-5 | CASGTWGTGNYGYTF
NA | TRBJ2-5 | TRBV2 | CASSAPRRSGQETQYF
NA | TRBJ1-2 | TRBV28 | CASSLPPWTESYGYTF
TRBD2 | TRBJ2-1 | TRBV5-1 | CASSWKRGADNEQFF
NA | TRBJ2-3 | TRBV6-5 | CASSYPGSTDTQYF
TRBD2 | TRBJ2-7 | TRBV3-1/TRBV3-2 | CASSQDRRGLAYEQYF
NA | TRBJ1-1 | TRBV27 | CASNNLRGVTEAFF
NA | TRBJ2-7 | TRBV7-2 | CASSFGTAFYEQYF
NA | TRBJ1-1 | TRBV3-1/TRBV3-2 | CASSQDYVEVNTEAFF
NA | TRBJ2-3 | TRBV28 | CASSRESTTQYF
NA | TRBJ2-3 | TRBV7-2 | CASRIRFGTDTQYF
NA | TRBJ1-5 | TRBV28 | CASSDLRDQPQHF
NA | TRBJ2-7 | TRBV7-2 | CASSLVSRGTLSYEQYF
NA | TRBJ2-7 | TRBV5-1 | CASSVGASYEQYF